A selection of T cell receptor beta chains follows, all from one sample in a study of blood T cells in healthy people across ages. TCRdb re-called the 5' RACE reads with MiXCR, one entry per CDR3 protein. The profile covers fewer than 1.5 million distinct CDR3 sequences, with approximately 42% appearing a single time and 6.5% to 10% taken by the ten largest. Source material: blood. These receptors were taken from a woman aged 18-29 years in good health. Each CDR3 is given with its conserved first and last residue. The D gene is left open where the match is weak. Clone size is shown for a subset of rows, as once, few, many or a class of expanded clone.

CDR3 DNA: TGTGCCATCAGTGAAAGCGGAGCCGGGACAGGGATTTCCTACGAGCAGTACTTC
CDR3 protein: CAISESGAGTGISYEQYF
clone size: .
V gene: TRBV10-3
J gene: TRBJ2-7
D gene: TRBD1

CDR3 DNA: TGCGCCAGCAGCCAATGGGGAAATGAGCAGTTCTTC
CDR3 protein: CASSQWGNEQFF
clone size: many
V gene: TRBV4-1
J gene: TRBJ2-1
D gene: .

CDR3 DNA: TGTGCCAGCAACCAGCGGGGGGGCTACAATGAGCAGTACTTC
CDR3 protein: CASNQRGGYNEQYF
clone size: .
V gene: TRBV14
J gene: TRBJ2-7
D gene: TRBD2

CDR3 DNA: TGTGCCAGCAGCGAAAGGGACAGCTTCCCCTACGAGCAGTACTTC
CDR3 protein: CASSERDSFPYEQYF
clone size: .
V gene: TRBV6-1
J gene: TRBJ2-7
D gene: TRBD1

CDR3 DNA: TGCAGTGCTAGGGCCGTCGCTACTTATAACAATGAGCAGTTCTTC
CDR3 protein: CSARAVATYNNEQFF
clone size: .
V gene: TRBV20-1
J gene: TRBJ2-1
D gene: .

CDR3 DNA: TGCGCCAGCAGCCAAGAGGGCGGCTTAGCGGGGGGGACGATAAGCACAGATACGCAGTATTTT
CDR3 protein: CASSQEGGLAGGTISTDTQYF
clone size: few
V gene: TRBV4-1
J gene: TRBJ2-3
D gene: TRBD2

CDR3 DNA: TGCAGTGCTGGAACTGGGGACTCCATGCGTAGGCAGTACTTC
CDR3 protein: CSAGTGDSMRRQYF
clone size: few
V gene: TRBV20-1
J gene: TRBJ2-7
D gene: .

CDR3 DNA: TGTGCCAGCAGCGCGGCGGGGGTGAATCAGCCCCAGCATTTT
CDR3 protein: CASSAAGVNQPQHF
clone size: .
V gene: TRBV7-9
J gene: TRBJ1-5
D gene: .

CDR3 DNA: TGTGCCAGCAGCCTTTATGGAGGGAGGGGAACCGGGGAGCTGTTTTTT
CDR3 protein: CASSLYGGRGTGELFF
clone size: .
V gene: TRBV3-1
J gene: TRBJ2-2
D gene: TRBD2

CDR3 DNA: TGCGCCAGCAGCCGAACTCCCCCGGGGGCGAACACCGGGGAGCTGTTTTTT
CDR3 protein: CASSRTPPGANTGELFF
clone size: .
V gene: TRBV4-3
J gene: TRBJ2-2
D gene: .

CDR3 DNA: TGCAGTGCTAGAGTGGCAGGGGGAAATGAAAAACTGTTTTTT
CDR3 protein: CSARVAGGNEKLFF
clone size: many
V gene: TRBV20-1
J gene: TRBJ1-4
D gene: TRBD1

CDR3 DNA: TGTGCCAGCAGCCTGTGCAAGCGGGAGGGCCGGAGAGAGACCCAGTACTTC
CDR3 protein: CASSLCKREGRRETQYF
clone size: few
V gene: TRBV21-1
J gene: TRBJ2-5
D gene: .

CDR3 DNA: TGCAGTGCTAGGCCAGCGCCAGGGCGCCGGCTATCCAAGGAGCAGTTCTTC
CDR3 protein: CSARPAPGRRLSKEQFF
clone size: few
V gene: TRBV20-1
J gene: TRBJ2-1
D gene: .

CDR3 DNA: TGTGCCAGCAGTTTCGATATCGGGACTAGCACAGATACGCAGTATTTT
CDR3 protein: CASSFDIGTSTDTQYF
clone size: .
V gene: TRBV27
J gene: TRBJ2-3
D gene: .

CDR3 DNA: TGTGCCAGCAGCTTCGCATCGTGGGCGGGGGGGCTAAGCACAGATACGCAGTATTTT
CDR3 protein: CASSFASWAGGLSTDTQYF
clone size: .
V gene: TRBV7-2
J gene: TRBJ2-3
D gene: TRBD2

CDR3 DNA: TGCAGTGCTCCAGGTAGATCGGGCCACGAGCAGTACTTC
CDR3 protein: CSAPGRSGHEQYF
clone size: few
V gene: TRBV20-1
J gene: TRBJ2-7
D gene: .

CDR3 DNA: TGCAGCTGTCTGGGGAGGGGGTACCAAGAGACCCAGTACTTC
CDR3 protein: CSCLGRGYQETQYF
clone size: few
V gene: TRBV20-1
J gene: TRBJ2-5
D gene: .

CDR3 DNA: TGTGCCAGCAGTTTAACTGGGATGCTGTTTTTT
CDR3 protein: CASSLTGMLFF
clone size: few
V gene: TRBV12-3/TRBV12-4
J gene: TRBJ1-4
D gene: .

CDR3 DNA: TGCGCCAGCCACAAGGCAGGGACAACCACCGACGAGCAGTACTTC
CDR3 protein: CASHKAGTTTDEQYF
clone size: few
V gene: TRBV5-1
J gene: TRBJ2-7
D gene: .